The subject of this entry is one T cell receptor beta chain. This clone was recorded only once. Its binding antigen is unknown. Base qualities were left out, and no much larger clone turns up one base away. The immunoSEQ Assay was used to sequence TCRbeta CDR3 regions. After extraction, genomic DNA underwent amplification by bias-controlled multiplex PCR, followed by high-throughput sequencing. The paper's data handling went like this. To quantify the absolute abundance of each unique TCRbeta CDR3 region, sequences were collapsed and filtered. Usable DNA was measured by amplifying reference genes present in all nucleated cells, and TCRbeta template counts were normalized to that usable DNA to estimate T cell fraction. Repertoire TCRs were annotated as SARS-CoV-2-specific by exact matching of V gene, CDR3 amino acid sequence and J gene to a known reactive TCR set. The reference SARS-CoV-2 TCR set was derived from MIRA and filtered for enrichment in COVID-19-positive ImmuneCODE repertoires, a step that removed public or cross-reactive TCRs. Using the MIRA antigens, annotated TCRs were further analysed by specific ORF or by position within an ORF. Breadth was defined as the number of annotated unique rearrangements divided by the total number of unique productive rearrangements, and depth was defined as the summed frequency of the annotated unique rearrangements. Group comparisons of TCR breadth used two-sided Wilcoxon rank-sum tests. The immuneACCESS repertoire file appears here via TCRdb, limited to in-frame rearrangements. These files lack a portion of the clones; in checked studies, under half of the deficit traces to unresolved V genes, and the cause of the others is not known. V, J and clone size reflect that table, while D and trimming were determined from the DNA. Within this sample are about half a million clones, with 80% to 90% of them counted one time only. Jointly, the top ten make up roughly 1.7% of the sample.

The record originates from a study of Ad26.COV2.S vaccination and SARS-CoV-2 variants (dated by TCRdb to about 2021). In terms of the full investigation: Vaccine-arm donors came from COV1001, a multicentre, randomized, double-blind, placebo-controlled phase I-IIa trial of Ad26.COV2.S in healthy adults. Ad26.COV2.S was administered intramuscularly at a dose of 5x10^10 or 1x10^11 viral particles, either as one shot or as two shots given 56 days apart. Sequencing of the TCRbeta repertoire served to evaluate the specificity and breadth of SARS-CoV-2-reactive T cell receptors following Ad26.COV2.S vaccination. The TCR-sequenced set comprised about 30 samples: some 20 Ad26.COV2.S vaccine recipients, 5 placebo recipients and 8 SARS-CoV-2 convalescent individuals. Trial participants were randomized into five groups of five: low-dose or high-dose Ad26.COV2.S given once or twice, or placebo on both occasions. Throughout the experiments and outcome assessment, investigators stayed blinded to trial group allocation.

Sample treatment or condition, as interpreted from the label and publication: approximately 18 received Ad26.COV2.S at low or high dose, single or two shots; about 5 received placebo; per-sample allocation not given. Repertoires of vaccine and placebo recipients were sequenced from samples taken on day 63 after the first injection. Between 29 July and 7 August 2020, Cohort 1b enrolled about two dozen adults aged 18-55 years at one site in Boston, USA. As a vaccine, Ad26.COV2.S was a replication-incompetent adenovirus type 26 vector that expressed a prefusion-stabilized SARS-CoV-2 spike protein derived from the original Wuhan strain. Beyond this particular receptor, the publication reports: Vaccine and placebo recipients had similar non-spike TCR breadth, a finding consistent with the vaccine containing only spike. Substantial breadth of spike-specific CD8+ and CD4+ T cell responses was reported after vaccination. It was noted by the authors that total T cell responses may have been underestimated by the TCR breadth and depth analyses. Comparing responses between vaccine doses or regimens was not something the study was powered to do. Ad26.COV2.S recipients had higher spike-specific TCR breadth than placebo recipients (P = 0.0014).

The germline V gene encodes CDR1 KGHSH and CDR2 LQKENI. Spanning cysteine to phenylalanine, the CDR3 consists of 14 amino acids. Of the read, only the CDR3 DNA is kept; its 42 bases are in frame from base 1. V is clipped by 3 bases and J by 6 bases, and the sequence between their germline boundaries is 15 bases long. The receptor was isolated from a person aged 18-65 years who received the Ad26.COV2.S COVID-19 vaccine or a placebo. The sample in question was peripheral blood, obtained in a trial of Ad26.COV2.S vaccine versus placebo. Here the chain combines TRBV18 and TRBJ2-7; the D gene cannot be named for sure. The CDR3 corresponds to CASSPSTMDVEQYF. The sequence in DNA is TGTGCCAGCTCACCCTCAACTATGGACGTCGAGCAGTACTTC.